These 9 T cell receptor beta chains were all obtained from the same sample, sequenced in a study of blood T cells in healthy people across ages. Primers used in a second PCR of about 7 to 12 cycles were a sample-barcoded 5' primer and a J-beta primer mix. TCRdb used MiXCR to reprocess the 5' RACE reads, holding one entry per CDR3 protein. Among more than 800,000 distinct CDR3 sequences listed, 29% were seen once. Sequencing was performed on blood. These receptors were obtained from a woman of 80 years or more in good health.

As for this clonotype: A much larger clone lies a single base off, so this may be a read error. The V call is TRBV2, the J call TRBJ2-3, with TRBD2 as a possible D gene (7 bases). The V gene's germline CDR1 is SNHLY and CDR2 FYNNEI. This CDR3 region has 14 residues. V shed 6 bases and J shed 5 bases, with 15 bases lying between them. The CDR3 coding sequence is TGTGCCAGCAGGGAACACAGGGAGGGAGATACGCAGTATTTT. It is translated as CASREHREGDTQYF.

A word on this clonotype: A clone one base away is much larger, so this may be a read error. This chain connects TRBV12-3 or TRBV12-4 to TRBJ2-7; 8 bases fit TRBD1. V dropped 4 bases and J dropped 4; count of bases not matched to a gene: 6. CDR3 length equals 14 residues. CDR3 DNA: TGTGCCAGCAGTTGGGGGGACAGGTCATACGAGCAGTACTTC. As protein: CASSWGDRSYEQYF.

V gene TRBV14 combines with J gene TRBJ2-7; 8 nucleotides line up with TRBD1. This CDR3 has 17 amino acids. Germline CDR1 and CDR2: SGHDN and FVKESK. The junction had 15 bases not matched to a gene; V was cut back by 1 base and J by 7 bases. Here the CDR3 reads CASSQGPRQGFYNEQYF. DNA of the CDR3: TGTGCCAGCAGCCAAGGACCGAGACAGGGGTTCTACAATGAGCAGTACTTC. Full variable domain (rest looked up from reference TRBV14 and TRBJ2-7): EAGVTQFPSHSVIEKGQTVTLRCDPISGHDNLYWYRRVMGKEIKFLLHFVKESKQDESGMPNNRFLAERTGGTYSTLKVQPAELEDSGVYFCASSQGPRQGFYNEQYFGPGTRLTVT.

The chain carries TRBV7-8 and TRBJ2-7; D call uncertain. CDR3 length: 14 amino acids. The V gene's germline CDR1 is SGHVS and CDR2 FQNEAQ. V lost 2 bases to trimming and J lost 1 base, with 9 bases between them. As DNA, the CDR3 is TGTGCCAGCAGCTTAAGAACAGAGTCCTACGAGCAGTACTTC. It translates to CASSLRTESYEQYF. Filled out from reference TRBV7-8 and TRBJ2-7, the complete variable domain reads GAGVSQSPRYKVAKRGQDVALRCDPISGHVSLFWYQQALGQGPEFLTYFQNEAQLDKSGLPSDRFFAERPEGSVSTLKIQRTQQEDSAVYLCASSLRTESYEQYFGPGTRLTVT.

The chain recombines TRBV7-2 with TRBJ2-7; 10 bases fit TRBD2. There are 14 residues in the CDR3. Trimming cost V 3 bases and J 9 bases; bases outside gene matches: 8. CDR1 SGHTA and CDR2 FQGNSA come from the germline V gene. The CDR3 region is CASSFKRGGVGQYF. The CDR3 DNA sequence: TGTGCCAGCAGCTTCAAGCGGGGGGGCGTTGGGCAGTACTTC.

In its sample, this clonotype was seen many times. V and J are TRBV28 and TRBJ2-1; TRBD1 agrees at 8 bases. CDR3 length: 13 residues. The J segment lost 8 bases and the V segment lost 5 bases, leaving 5 bases of the junction unmatched. Germline V gives CDR1 MDHEN, CDR2 SYDVKM. CDR3 sequence (DNA): TGTGCCAGCAGTGACAGGGGTTGGCATGAGCAGTTCTTC. Translating it yields CASSDRGWHEQFF.

The table lists this clonotype with many counts. The gene calls are TRBV7-9 and TRBJ2-3; unclear D gene. V was pared by 2 bases and J by 5 bases, with 2 bases between. The CDR3 covers 11 residues. Germline lookup yields CDR1 SEHNR and CDR2 FQNEAQ (reference sequence). The CDR3 bases are TGTGCCAGCAGCTTACTAGATACGCAGTATTTT. Translating gives CASSLLDTQYF. The variable domain in full, completed from reference TRBV7-9 and TRBJ2-3, reads DTGVSQNPRHKITKRGQNVTFRCDPISEHNRLYWYRQTLGQGPEFLTYFQNEAQLEKSRLLSDRFSAERPKGSFSTLEIQRTEQGDSAMYLCASSLLDTQYFGPGTRLTVL.

This clonotype was seen at least ten times. The V call is TRBV5-1, the J call TRBJ1-2; TRBD1 matches 7 bases. CDR3 size: 15 residues. V gave up 3 bases and J gave up 4 bases; unmatched junction bases: 9. Germline V gene lookup returns CDR1 SGHRS and CDR2 YFSETQ. The CDR3, as DNA: TGCGCCAGCAGCTCCCAGGACAGGACCCTCTATGGCTACACCTTC. It yields the protein CASSSQDRTLYGYTF.

This CDR3 is CSAAGTANYGYTF. The CDR3 coding sequence is TGCAGTGCTGCCGGGACAGCGAACTATGGCTACACCTTC. This chain uses TRBV20-1 with TRBJ1-2, with 7 bases fitting TRBD1. J gave up 2 bases and V 5 bases, and 5 bases lay outside the gene matches. There are 13 residues in the CDR3. Germline V gene data show CDR1 as DFQATT and CDR2 as SNEGSKA (reference sequence).